The clone carrying this T cell receptor (beta chain) has just a few counts. TCR cDNA molecules each carried a unique molecular identifier. TCRdb re-called the 5' RACE reads with MiXCR, one entry per CDR3 protein. The sample has some 110,000 distinct CDR3 sequences, 12% seen once. The time point is: blood at routine non-recurrence follow-up after resection. Unsorted tumor, nontumor lung tissue or cryopreserved PBMC supplied the whole RNA. The V gene lost 5 bases and the J gene lost 5 bases, with 11 bases spanning the gap. CDR1 is SGHVS and CDR2 is FNYEAQ in the germline V gene. The CDR3 contains 13 residues. This specimen comes from a study of spatial heterogeneity in lung cancer. On the study more broadly: Any follow-up PBMC samples that were available went on to be sequenced, and the median time to follow-up was about two years after resection. There were consistently more beta-chain sequences detected than alpha-chain sequences. Combinations of a unique TCR and a UMI were tallied in raw reads, and on average each appeared more than ten times.

The sequenced sample was PBMCs, obtained at follow-up. The clonotype comes from a male donor with early-stage non-small cell lung cancer. The chain combines TRBV7-6 with TRBJ2-3; D may be TRBD2 (6 bases). The CDR3 nucleotides read TGTGCCAGCAGCCCGGGGGTTAAAGATACGCAGTATTTT. Translating it yields CASSPGVKDTQYF.